What follows describes a single TCR beta chain. This clone was recorded a few times. Which antigen it targets is not known. Within one base of it there is no much larger clone, and no base qualities were kept. The V end gives up 6 bases and the J end 9 bases, leaving 3 bases in the junction not matched to a gene. For CDR1 and CDR2, the germline V gene lists SNHLY and FYNNEI. Including cysteine and phenylalanine, the CDR3 has 12 amino acids. The kept DNA is CDR3 alone, 36 bases in frame from the first base. The sample is drawn from a study of beta chain features in type 1 diabetes listed by TCRdb under 2018. In terms of the full investigation: Patients and healthy donors did not differ in mean age, gender distribution, total cell number or subset yield. A total of about 100 million sorted cells were examined across all samples, and RNA yield correlated strongly with the number of cells per subset. In the study, TCRB repertoires of sorted circulating CD4+ T cell subsets from recently diagnosed type 1 diabetes patients were compared with those of matched healthy donors. Whereas all 30 or so donors provided naive and central memory subsets, regulatory and stem cell-like memory subsets were isolated from just 8 patients and roughly 8 healthy donors.

Results the study describes overall, beyond this receptor: PCR might favor shorter templates, but patient and control samples were amplified and corrected together, so any skew would affect both groups equally. Because the HLA sub-analyses included only small numbers of individuals, any influence of HLA type on TCRB rearrangement was left unresolved. A moderate but significant shortening of TCRB CDR3 length was observed in type 1 diabetes patients in all four CD4+ subsets. Because cDNA was sequenced instead of genomic DNA, highly expressing activated cells could be over-represented, though the groups showed no difference in activation or CD3 levels. Patients with type 1 diabetes made fewer insertions and deleted more nucleotides at VDJ recombination sites, implying thymic rearrangement abnormalities. Naive, central memory and regulatory TCRB repertoires appeared to be more similar among patients than among healthy donors.

All of the isolated RNA was reverse transcribed with the High Capacity cDNA Reverse Transcription Kit, so expressed TCRB transcripts were sequenced. Deep immunoSEQ sequencing was applied to naive, central memory and regulatory T cell samples, giving an average of about 3.8 million total reads per sample. After sorted cells were lysed in RLT buffer, RNA was extracted with DNase-treated RNeasy Micro or Mini kits, with the choice depending on cell number. Each cell subset was processed on its own to prevent cross-contamination, while patient and healthy donor samples were processed together. Using the immunoSEQ multiplex PCR, TCRB sequences were amplified from cDNA into 87-bp fragments spanning the CDR3 region. Sequencing of the amplicons was performed on the Illumina HiSeq platform. The paper's processing steps were these. Synthetic template baselines were used to correct PCR bias computationally, reads within Hamming distance 2 were collapsed together, and singletons that could not be merged were discarded. Reads were aligned against IMGT to assign V, D and J genes, CDR3 length and insertions or deletions at six rearrangement sites. Within each subset, clonotype counts were normalized to sorted cell number, and only after that were true diversity and Gini coefficients computed with the tcR R package. Repertoire sharing was quantified using the overlap coefficient calculated on TCRB nucleotide sequences. Held by TCRdb, this immuneACCESS table contains in-frame sequences only and omits some clones. Under half of the omission traces to an unresolved V gene where checked; the cause of the rest is unknown. Clone size and V and J calls were adopted from that table, with D and trimming inferred from the DNA. This sample comprises approximately 160,000 clones, under 13% of them detected only once. The ten largest clones take up more than 0.4% of the sample.

Each donor gave one peripheral blood draw, around 100 mL on average, collected into heparinised tubes. Naive, central memory, regulatory and stem cell-like memory CD4+ T cells were sorted on a BD FACSAria II using a panel including CD45RO, CCR7, CD25, CD127, CD95 and CD27. A purity above 95% was achieved for all sorted populations. PBMCs were isolated immediately by Lymphoprep density gradient centrifugation and stained directly without culture. Samples were stained and sorted in pairs, with one healthy donor and one patient per experiment, so that batch effects were minimized. The V gene is TRBV2 and the J gene is TRBJ2-2, and TRBD2 matches 8 of the central bases. This receptor was taken from a man aged 25 to 40 with type 1 diabetes. Sequenced: central memory CD4+ T cells from blood. The DNA reads TGTGCCAGCAGGAGCGGGAGTTGGGAGCTGTTTTTT. Its coded protein is CASRSGSWELFF.